This T cell receptor beta chain was identified during a study of regulatory dendritic cells for organ transplantation. Study findings and constraints: Memory T cells were less diverse than naive, with memory CD8+ most oligoclonal. Regulatory dendritic cells appeared to expand memory CD8+ clones less than mature ones.

The protocol was immunoSEQ multiplex PCR, while the TCRdb copy is restricted to in-frame clones and leaves out a portion. The table records some 12,000 clones, around 66% of them present only once. CDR3 length: 15 residues. The J segment lost 10 bases and the V segment lost 2 bases, leaving 11 bases of the junction unmatched. By share of the sample, this clone is large. Its antigen is unidentified. CD4+ or CD8+ T cells were sorted as naive CD45RA+ or memory CD45RO+. The receptor comes from a human donor in good health. The sequencing input was memory CD8+ T cells from blood. The sample's subset: CD45RO+ memory T cells. The J gene is TRBJ1-1, the V gene TRBV23-1; TRBD1 matches at 9 bases. TRBV23-1 falls under the ORF class, with uncertain function. The CDR3 loop reads CASSQRPGTGLGAFF. Here the CDR3 DNA reads TGCGCCAGCAGTCAACGTCCCGGGACAGGGCTCGGAGCTTTCTTT.